The present T cell receptor beta chain was sequenced within a study of CD8 T cells in ankylosing spondylitis. Notes on the study in general: Ankylosing spondylitis blood seemed to carry a telltale TCR beta motif made of fewer than 10 highly homologous variants.

Each CDR3 protein gets one entry after TCRdb re-called the 5' RACE reads with MiXCR. The sample has roughly 470,000 distinct CDR3 sequences, 25% to 30% seen once; the top ten hold 0.89%. On this clonotype: Its antigen is not known.

CDR1 is SGHRS, CDR2 YFSETQ, per germline. The CDR3 loop spans 15 amino acids. V lost 0 bases, J lost 7 bases, and 13 bases lay in between. This chain connects TRBV5-1 to TRBJ1-4, with TRBD1 as a possible D gene (6 bases). The sequence was obtained from a male donor with ankylosing spondylitis. Source material: blood, either unsorted or a sorted T cell fraction (not recorded which). CDR3 loop: CASSLDLRGGEKLFF. The DNA of the CDR3 is TGCGCCAGCAGCTTGGATCTTCGAGGGGGTGAAAAACTGTTTTTT.